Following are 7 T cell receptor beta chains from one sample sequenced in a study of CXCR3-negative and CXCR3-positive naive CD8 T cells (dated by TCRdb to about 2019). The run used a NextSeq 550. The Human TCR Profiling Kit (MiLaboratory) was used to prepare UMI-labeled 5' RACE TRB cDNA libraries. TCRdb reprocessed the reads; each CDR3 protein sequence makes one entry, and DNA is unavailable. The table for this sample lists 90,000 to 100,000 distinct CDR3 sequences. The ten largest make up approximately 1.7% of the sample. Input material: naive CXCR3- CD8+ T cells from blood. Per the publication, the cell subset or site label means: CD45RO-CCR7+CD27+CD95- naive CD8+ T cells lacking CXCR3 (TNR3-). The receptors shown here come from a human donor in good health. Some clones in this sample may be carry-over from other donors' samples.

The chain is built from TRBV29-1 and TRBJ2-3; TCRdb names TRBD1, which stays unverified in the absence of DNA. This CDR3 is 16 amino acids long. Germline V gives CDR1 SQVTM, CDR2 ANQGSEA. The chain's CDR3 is CSVEGNHAVSTDTQYF.

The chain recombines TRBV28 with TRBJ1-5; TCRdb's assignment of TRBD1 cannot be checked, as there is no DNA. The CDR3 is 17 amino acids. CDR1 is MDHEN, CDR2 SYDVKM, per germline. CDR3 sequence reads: CASHNTGHLYSNQPQHF.

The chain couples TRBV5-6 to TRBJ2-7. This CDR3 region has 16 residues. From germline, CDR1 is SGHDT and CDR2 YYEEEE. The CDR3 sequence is CASSFDANLETYEQYF.

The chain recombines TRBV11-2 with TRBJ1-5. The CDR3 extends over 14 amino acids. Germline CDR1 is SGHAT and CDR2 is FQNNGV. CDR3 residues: CASSLAGPNQPQHF. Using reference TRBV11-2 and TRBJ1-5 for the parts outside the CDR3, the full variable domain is EAGVAQSPRYKIIEKRQSVAFWCNPISGHATLYWYQQILGQGPKLLIQFQNNGVVDDSQLPKDRFSAERLKGVDSTLKIQPAKLEDSAVYLCASSLAGPNQPQHFGDGTRLSIL.

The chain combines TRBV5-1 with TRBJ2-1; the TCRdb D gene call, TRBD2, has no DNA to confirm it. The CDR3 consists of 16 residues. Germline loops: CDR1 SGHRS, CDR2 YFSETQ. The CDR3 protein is CASSFSLWSSYNEQFF.

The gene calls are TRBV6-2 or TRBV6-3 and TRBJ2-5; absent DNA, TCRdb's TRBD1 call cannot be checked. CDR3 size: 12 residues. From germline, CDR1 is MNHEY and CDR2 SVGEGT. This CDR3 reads CASTRGEETQYF.

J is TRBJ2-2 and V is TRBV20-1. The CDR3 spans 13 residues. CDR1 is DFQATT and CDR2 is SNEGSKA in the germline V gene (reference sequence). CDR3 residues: CSAIWENTGELFF.